This T cell receptor (beta chain) was captured by sequencing in a study of response to subunit inactivated influenza vaccine. Overall study results and limits: The authors offered the suggestion that each seasonal influenza vaccination recruits few new T cells.

The CDR3 runs 16 residues. V was clipped by 4 bases and J by 10 bases, with 22 bases between them. Looked up from germline, CDR1 is LGHNA and CDR2 is YSLEER. TCRdb reprocessed the RT-PCR reads via MiXCR and lists one record per CDR3 protein. This sample has over 450,000 distinct CDR3 sequences, with about an eighth found just once. In this sample, this clonotype turned up a few times. What it binds is unknown. V gene TRBV4-3 combines with J gene TRBJ1-4; no reliable D call. Sequencing was performed on PBMCs from blood, taken 45 days after vaccination. The clonotype comes from a man aged 50 or older who received an inactivated influenza vaccine. CDR3: CASSLGWVVAERKLFF. CDR3 nucleotides: TGCGCCAGCAGCCTTGGGTGGGTTGTGGCAGAGCGAAAACTGTTTTTT.